These T cell receptor beta chains were read from a single sample in a study of blood T cell repertoires in COVID-19. Libraries were prepared by immunoSEQ multiplex PCR; TCRdb keeps only in-frame clonotypes and omits some of them. Of about 240,000 clones listed, around 85% were seen once; the top ten hold 3.3%. Sequencing used PBMCs or T cells enriched from blood (not recorded which). Receptor source: a middle-aged woman with acute COVID-19. Each CDR3 is given with its conserved first and last residue. The D gene is left open where the match is weak. Rows give clone size only sometimes, using once, few, many, or a class for an expanded clone.

DNA: TGTGCCAGCAGCGTAGCACTCCTAGGTGAGACCCAGTACTTC
CDR3: CASSVALLGETQYF
size: once
V: TRBV9
J: TRBJ2-5
D: .

DNA: TGTGCCAGCGCGAGCGGGAGGGCCCACCTAGCGTCTGAGACCCAGTACTTC
CDR3: CASASGRAHLASETQYF
size: .
V: TRBV28
J: TRBJ2-5
D: TRBD2

DNA: TGTGCCAGCAGCCCTTTGGAGGGTTTGTCGACCTACGAGCAGTACTTC
CDR3: CASSPLEGLSTYEQYF
size: .
V: TRBV21-1
J: TRBJ2-7
D: .

DNA: TGTGCCAGTAGTATGGTGGCCGGGGGCTATGGCTACACCTTC
CDR3: CASSMVAGGYGYTF
size: .
V: TRBV19
J: TRBJ1-2
D: .

DNA: TGTGCCAGTGCGACGTATCAGGGTGAAAATTCACCCCTCCACTTT
CDR3: CASATYQGENSPLHF
size: .
V: TRBV6-5
J: TRBJ1-6
D: .

DNA: TGTGCCAGCAGCTTAGGTTGGCGTGGGCTAGCATTGGTCCAAGAGACCCAGTACTTC
CDR3: CASSLGWRGLALVQETQYF
size: .
V: TRBV7-2
J: TRBJ2-5
D: .

DNA: TGTGCCAGCAGCCCTAGGTCTACTGGAAACACCATATATTTT
CDR3: CASSPRSTGNTIYF
size: .
V: TRBV7-2
J: TRBJ1-3
D: .

DNA: TGCGCCAGCAGCCAAGACGGCGGGGGGGGACAGTCAATTTATGGCTACACCTTC
CDR3: CASSQDGGGGQSIYGYTF
size: once
V: TRBV4-1
J: TRBJ1-2
D: TRBD1

DNA: TGTGCCAGCAGGCCGGGTGATGGGAACACTGAAGCTTTCTTT
CDR3: CASRPGDGNTEAFF
size: .
V: TRBV7-9
J: TRBJ1-1
D: .

DNA: TGTGCCACCATGGGGCAGGGGGCTAACTATGGCTACACCTTC
CDR3: CATMGQGANYGYTF
size: few
V: TRBV24-1
J: TRBJ1-2
D: TRBD1

DNA: TGTGCCAGCAGTTATCAGGCTACCTACAATGAGCAGTTCTTC
CDR3: CASSYQATYNEQFF
size: .
V: TRBV27
J: TRBJ2-1
D: .

DNA: TGCGCCAGCAGCAGCGCCGGGACAATCTCCTACGAGCAGTACTTC
CDR3: CASSSAGTISYEQYF
size: .
V: TRBV4-1
J: TRBJ2-7
D: .

DNA: TGTGCCAGCTTTAGCGGGAGGTCGTCTTACGAGCAGTACTTC
CDR3: CASFSGRSSYEQYF
size: .
V: TRBV6-5
J: TRBJ2-7
D: TRBD2

DNA: TGTGCCAGCTCGGCCGGGACAGCCAGTTTTGGAAACACTGAAGCTTTCTTT
CDR3: CASSAGTASFGNTEAFF
size: .
V: TRBV18
J: TRBJ1-1
D: TRBD1

DNA: TGTGCCAGCAGCTTATTTGCTAGCGGGAGCTCCTACAATGAGCAGTTCTTC
CDR3: CASSLFASGSSYNEQFF
size: .
V: TRBV7-3
J: TRBJ2-1
D: TRBD2

DNA: TGTGCCACCAGCAGGGACATCTCCTACGAGCAGTACTTC
CDR3: CATSRDISYEQYF
size: .
V: TRBV15
J: TRBJ2-7
D: .